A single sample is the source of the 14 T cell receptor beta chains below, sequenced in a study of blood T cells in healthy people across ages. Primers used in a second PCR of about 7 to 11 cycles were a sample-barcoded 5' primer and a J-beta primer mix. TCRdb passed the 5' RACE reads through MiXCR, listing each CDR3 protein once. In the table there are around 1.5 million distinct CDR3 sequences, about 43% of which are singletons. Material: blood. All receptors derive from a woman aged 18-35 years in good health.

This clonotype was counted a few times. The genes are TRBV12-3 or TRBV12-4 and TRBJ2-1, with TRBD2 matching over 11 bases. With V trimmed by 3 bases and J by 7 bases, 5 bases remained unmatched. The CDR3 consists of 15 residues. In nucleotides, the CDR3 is TGTGCCAGCAGTTTTTCGGGACTAGCGGAAAATGAGCAGTTCTTC. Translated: CASSFSGLAENEQFF.

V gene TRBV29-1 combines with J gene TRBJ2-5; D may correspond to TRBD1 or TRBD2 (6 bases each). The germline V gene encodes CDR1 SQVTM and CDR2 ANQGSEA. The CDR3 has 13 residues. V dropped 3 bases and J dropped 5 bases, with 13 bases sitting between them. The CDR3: CSVDGGQWETQYF. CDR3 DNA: TGCAGCGTTGATGGGGGGCAGTGGGAGACCCAGTACTTC.

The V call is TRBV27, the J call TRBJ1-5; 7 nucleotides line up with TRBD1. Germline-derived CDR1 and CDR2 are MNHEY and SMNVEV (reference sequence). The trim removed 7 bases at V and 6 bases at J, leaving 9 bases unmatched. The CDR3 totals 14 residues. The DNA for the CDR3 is TGTGCCAGCAACCCGACAGGGAAGAGTCAGCCCCAGCATTTT. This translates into CASNPTGKSQPQHF.

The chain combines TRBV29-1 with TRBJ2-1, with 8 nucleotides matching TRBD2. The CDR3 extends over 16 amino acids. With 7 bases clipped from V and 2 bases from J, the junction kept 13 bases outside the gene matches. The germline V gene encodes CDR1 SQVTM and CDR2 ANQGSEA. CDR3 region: CSAPKGSGGTYNEQFF. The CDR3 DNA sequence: TGCAGCGCCCCGAAAGGCAGCGGGGGAACCTACAATGAGCAGTTCTTC.

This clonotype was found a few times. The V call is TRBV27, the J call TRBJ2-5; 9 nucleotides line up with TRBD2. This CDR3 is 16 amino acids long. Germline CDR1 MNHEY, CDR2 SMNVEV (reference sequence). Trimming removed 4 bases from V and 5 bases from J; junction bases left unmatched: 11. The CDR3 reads CASSYKAGGDTETQYF. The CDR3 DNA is TGTGCCAGCAGTTATAAGGCGGGGGGGGATACTGAGACCCAGTACTTC.

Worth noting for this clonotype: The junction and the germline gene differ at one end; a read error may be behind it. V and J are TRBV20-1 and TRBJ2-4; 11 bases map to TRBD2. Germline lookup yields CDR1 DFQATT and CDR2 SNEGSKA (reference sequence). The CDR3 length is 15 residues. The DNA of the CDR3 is TGCAGTGCTACTGACAGGGGACTAGCGGACTACGAGCAGGACTTC. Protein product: CSATDRGLADYEQDF.

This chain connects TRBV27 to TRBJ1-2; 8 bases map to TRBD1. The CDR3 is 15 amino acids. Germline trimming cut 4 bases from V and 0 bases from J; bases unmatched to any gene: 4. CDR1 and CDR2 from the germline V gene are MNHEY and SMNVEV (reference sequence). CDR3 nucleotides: TGTGCCAGCAGTTGGACAGGGTCCTCTAACTATGGCTACACCTTC. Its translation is CASSWTGSSNYGYTF.

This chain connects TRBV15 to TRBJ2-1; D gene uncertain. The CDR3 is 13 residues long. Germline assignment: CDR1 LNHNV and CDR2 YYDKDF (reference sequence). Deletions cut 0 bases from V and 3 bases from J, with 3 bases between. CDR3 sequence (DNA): TGTGCCACCAGCAGAGATATCTACAATGAGCAGTTCTTC. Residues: CATSRDIYNEQFF.

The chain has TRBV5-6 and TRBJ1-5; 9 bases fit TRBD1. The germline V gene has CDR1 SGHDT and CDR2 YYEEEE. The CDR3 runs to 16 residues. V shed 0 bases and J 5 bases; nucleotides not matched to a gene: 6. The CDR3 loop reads CASSLGGQGGDQPQHF. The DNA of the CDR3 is TGTGCCAGCAGCTTGGGGGGACAGGGTGGCGATCAGCCCCAGCATTTT.

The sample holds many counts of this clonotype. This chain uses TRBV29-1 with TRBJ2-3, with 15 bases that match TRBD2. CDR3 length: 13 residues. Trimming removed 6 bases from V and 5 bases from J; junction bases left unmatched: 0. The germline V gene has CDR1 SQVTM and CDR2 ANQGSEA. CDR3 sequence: CSVGLAGGDTQYF. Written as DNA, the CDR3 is TGCAGCGTGGGACTAGCGGGAGGAGATACGCAGTATTTT.

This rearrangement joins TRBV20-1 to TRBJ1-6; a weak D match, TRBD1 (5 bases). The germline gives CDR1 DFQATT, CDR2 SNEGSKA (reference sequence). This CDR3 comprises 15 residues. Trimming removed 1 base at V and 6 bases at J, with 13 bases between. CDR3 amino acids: CSARGRTPSNSPLHF. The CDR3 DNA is TGCAGTGCTAGAGGACGGACACCCTCTAATTCACCCCTCCACTTT.

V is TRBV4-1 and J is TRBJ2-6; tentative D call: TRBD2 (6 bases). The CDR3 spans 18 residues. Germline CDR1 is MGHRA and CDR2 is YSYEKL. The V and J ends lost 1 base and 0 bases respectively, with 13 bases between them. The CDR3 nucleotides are TGCGCCAGCAGCCAAGGACGCCGCGGGACCTCTGGGGCCAACGTCCTGACTTTC. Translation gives CASSQGRRGTSGANVLTF.

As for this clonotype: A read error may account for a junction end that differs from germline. CDR3 loop: CAGSTVGRFLYGYTF. As DNA, the CDR3 is TGTGCCGGCAGCACCGTAGGACGGTTCCTCTATGGCTACACCTTC. This chain connects TRBV7-2 to TRBJ1-2; D not certain. Germline assignment: CDR1 SGHTA and CDR2 FQGNSA. The CDR3 covers 15 residues. Full variable domain (remainder filled in from reference TRBV7-2 and TRBJ1-2): GAGVSQSPSNKVTEKGKDVELRCDPISGHTALYWYRQSLGQGLEFLIYFQGNSAPDKSGLPSDRFSAERTGGSVSTLTIQRTQQEDSAVYLCAGSTVGRFLYGYTFGSGTRLTVV.

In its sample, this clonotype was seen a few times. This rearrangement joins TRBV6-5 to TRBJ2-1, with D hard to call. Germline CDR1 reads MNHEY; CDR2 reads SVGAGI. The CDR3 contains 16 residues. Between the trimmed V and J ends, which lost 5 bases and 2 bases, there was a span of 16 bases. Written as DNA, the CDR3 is TGTGCCAGCAGTCCCTTGACCGTACGAACCTACAATGAGCAGTTCTTC. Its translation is CASSPLTVRTYNEQFF.